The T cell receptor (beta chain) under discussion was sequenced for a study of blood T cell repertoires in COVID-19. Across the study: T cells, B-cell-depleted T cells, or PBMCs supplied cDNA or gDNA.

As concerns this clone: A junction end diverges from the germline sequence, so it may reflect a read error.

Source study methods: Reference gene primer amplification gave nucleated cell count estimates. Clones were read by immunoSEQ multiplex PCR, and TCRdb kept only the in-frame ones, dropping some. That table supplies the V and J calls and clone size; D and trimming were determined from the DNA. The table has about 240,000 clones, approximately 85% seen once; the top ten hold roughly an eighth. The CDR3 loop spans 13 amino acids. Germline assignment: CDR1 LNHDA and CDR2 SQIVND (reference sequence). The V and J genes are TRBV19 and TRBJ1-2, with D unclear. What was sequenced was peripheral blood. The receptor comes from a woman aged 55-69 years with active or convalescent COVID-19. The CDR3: CVSRSPGLYGYTF. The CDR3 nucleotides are TGTGTCAGTAGATCCCCGGGTCTCTATGGCTACACCTTC.